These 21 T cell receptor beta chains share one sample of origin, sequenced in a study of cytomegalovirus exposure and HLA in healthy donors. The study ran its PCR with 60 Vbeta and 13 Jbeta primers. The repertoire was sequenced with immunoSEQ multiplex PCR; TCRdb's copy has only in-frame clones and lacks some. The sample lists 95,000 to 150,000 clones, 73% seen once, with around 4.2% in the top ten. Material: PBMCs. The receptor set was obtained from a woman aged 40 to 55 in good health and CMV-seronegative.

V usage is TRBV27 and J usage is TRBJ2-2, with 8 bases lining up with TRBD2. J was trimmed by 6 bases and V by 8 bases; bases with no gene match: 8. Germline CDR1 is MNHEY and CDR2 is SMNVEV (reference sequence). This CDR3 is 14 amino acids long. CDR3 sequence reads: CASRFGGAPGELFF. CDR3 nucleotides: TGTGCCAGCCGATTCGGGGGGGCCCCCGGGGAGCTGTTTTTT.

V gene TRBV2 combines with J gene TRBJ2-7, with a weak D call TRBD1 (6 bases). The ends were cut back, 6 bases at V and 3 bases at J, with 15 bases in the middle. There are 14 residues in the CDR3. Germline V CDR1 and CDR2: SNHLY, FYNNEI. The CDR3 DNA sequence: TGTGCCAGCAGGTCACAGGGTAAAGGCTACGAGCAGTACTTC. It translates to CASRSQGKGYEQYF. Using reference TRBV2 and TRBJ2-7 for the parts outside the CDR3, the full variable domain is EPEVTQTPSHQVTQMGQEVILRCVPISNHLYFYWYRQILGQKVEFLVSFYNNEISEKSEIFDDQFSVERPDGSNFTLKIRSTKLEDSAMYFCASRSQGKGYEQYFGPGTRLTVT.

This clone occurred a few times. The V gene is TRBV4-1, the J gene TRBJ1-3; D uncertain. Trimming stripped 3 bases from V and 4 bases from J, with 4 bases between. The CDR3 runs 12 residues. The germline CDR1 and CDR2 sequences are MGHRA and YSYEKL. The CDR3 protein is CASSQEGNTIYF. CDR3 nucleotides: TGCGCCAGCAGCCAGGAGGGAAACACCATATATTTT.

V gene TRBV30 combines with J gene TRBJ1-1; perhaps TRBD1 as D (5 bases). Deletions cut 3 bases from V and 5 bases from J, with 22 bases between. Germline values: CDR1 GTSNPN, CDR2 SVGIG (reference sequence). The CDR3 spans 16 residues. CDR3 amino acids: CAWRVGFGGGGTEAFF. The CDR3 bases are TGTGCCTGGAGGGTGGGTTTCGGCGGGGGTGGGACTGAAGCTTTCTTT.

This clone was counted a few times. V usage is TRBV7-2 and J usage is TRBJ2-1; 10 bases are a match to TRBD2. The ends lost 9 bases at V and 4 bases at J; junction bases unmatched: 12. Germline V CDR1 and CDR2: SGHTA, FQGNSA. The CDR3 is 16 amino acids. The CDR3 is CASSRASGGAYNEQFF. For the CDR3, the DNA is TGTGCCAGTTCAAGGGCCAGCGGGGGGGCTTACAATGAGCAGTTCTTC.

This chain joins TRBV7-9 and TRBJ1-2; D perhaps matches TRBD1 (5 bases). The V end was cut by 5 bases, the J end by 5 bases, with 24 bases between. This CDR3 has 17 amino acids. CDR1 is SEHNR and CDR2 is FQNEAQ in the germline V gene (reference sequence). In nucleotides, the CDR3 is TGTGCCAGCAGCCTACCCTTTGGCTCTGGGGGGTTTTATGGCTACACCTTC. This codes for CASSLPFGSGGFYGYTF. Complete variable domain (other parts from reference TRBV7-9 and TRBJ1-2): DTGVSQNPRHKITKRGQNVTFRCDPISEHNRLYWYRQTLGQGPEFLTYFQNEAQLEKSRLLSDRFSAERPKGSFSTLEIQRTEQGDSAMYLCASSLPFGSGGFYGYTFGSGTRLTVV.

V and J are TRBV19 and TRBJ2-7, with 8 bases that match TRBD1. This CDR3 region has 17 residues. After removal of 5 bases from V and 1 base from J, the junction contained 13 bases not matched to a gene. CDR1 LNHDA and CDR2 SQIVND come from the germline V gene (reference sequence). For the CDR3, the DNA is TGTGCCAGTAGTTTACAATTAAACCGGGACAGGTCCTACGAGCAGTACTTC. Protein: CASSLQLNRDRSYEQYF.

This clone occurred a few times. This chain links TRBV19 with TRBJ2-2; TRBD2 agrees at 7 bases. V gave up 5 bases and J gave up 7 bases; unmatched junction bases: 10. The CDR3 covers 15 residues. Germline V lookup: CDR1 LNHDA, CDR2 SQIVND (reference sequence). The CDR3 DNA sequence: TGTGCCAGTAGTCTCTGGGAGGGCGGTAACGGGGAGCTGTTTTTT. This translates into CASSLWEGGNGELFF.

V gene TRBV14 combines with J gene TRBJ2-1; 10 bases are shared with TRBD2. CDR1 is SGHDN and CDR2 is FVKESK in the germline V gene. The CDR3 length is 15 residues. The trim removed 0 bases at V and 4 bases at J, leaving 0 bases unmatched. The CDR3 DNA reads TGTGCCAGCAGCCAAGAAGCGGGAGGGTACAATGAGCAGTTCTTC. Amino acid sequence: CASSQEAGGYNEQFF. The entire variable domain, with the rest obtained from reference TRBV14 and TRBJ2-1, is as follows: EAGVTQFPSHSVIEKGQTVTLRCDPISGHDNLYWYRRVMGKEIKFLLHFVKESKQDESGMPNNRFLAERTGGTYSTLKVQPAELEDSGVYFCASSQEAGGYNEQFFGPGTRLTVL.

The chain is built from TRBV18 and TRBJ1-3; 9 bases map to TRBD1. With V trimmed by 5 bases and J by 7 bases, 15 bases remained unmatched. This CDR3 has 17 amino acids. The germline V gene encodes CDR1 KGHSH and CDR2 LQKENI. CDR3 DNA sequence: TGTGCCAGCTCAGAACTACTCTCCCGGGACAGGGCGAACACCATATATTTT. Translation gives CASSELLSRDRANTIYF.

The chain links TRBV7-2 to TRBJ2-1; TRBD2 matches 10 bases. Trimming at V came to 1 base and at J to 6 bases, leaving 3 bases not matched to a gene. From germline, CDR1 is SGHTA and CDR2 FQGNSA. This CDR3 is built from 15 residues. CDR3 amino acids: CASSLGSGRFNEQFF. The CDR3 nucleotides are TGTGCCAGCAGCTTAGGTAGCGGGAGGTTCAATGAGCAGTTCTTC.

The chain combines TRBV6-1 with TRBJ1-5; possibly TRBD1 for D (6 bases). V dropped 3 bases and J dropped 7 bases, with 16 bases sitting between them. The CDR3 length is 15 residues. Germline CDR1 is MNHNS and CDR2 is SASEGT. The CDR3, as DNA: TGTGCCAGCAGTGACATTAACAGGGTCCGCCAGCCCCAGCATTTT. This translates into CASSDINRVRQPQHF.

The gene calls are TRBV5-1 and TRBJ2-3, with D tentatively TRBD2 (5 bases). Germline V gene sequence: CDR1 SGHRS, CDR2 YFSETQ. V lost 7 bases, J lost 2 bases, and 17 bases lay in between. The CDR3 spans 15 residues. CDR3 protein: CASSPAGQTTDTQYF. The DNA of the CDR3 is TGCGCCAGCTCCCCTGCGGGCCAGACCACAGATACGCAGTATTTT.

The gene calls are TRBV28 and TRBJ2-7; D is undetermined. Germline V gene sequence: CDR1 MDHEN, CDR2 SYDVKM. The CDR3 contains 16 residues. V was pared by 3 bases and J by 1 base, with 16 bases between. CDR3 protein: CASSFKTLVMSYEQYF. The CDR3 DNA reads TGTGCCAGCAGTTTTAAGACGCTAGTAATGTCCTACGAGCAGTACTTC.

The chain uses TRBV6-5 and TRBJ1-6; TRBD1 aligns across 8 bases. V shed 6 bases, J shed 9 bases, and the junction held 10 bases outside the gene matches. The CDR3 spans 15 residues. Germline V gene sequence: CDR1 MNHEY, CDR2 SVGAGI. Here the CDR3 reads CASSPRQGIGSPLHF. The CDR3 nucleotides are TGTGCCAGCAGCCCCAGACAGGGGATTGGTTCACCCCTCCACTTT.

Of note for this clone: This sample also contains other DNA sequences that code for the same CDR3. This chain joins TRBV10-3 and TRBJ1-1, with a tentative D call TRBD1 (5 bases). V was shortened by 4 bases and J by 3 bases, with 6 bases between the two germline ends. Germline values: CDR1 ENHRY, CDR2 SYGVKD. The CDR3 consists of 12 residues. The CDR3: CAISARDTEAFF. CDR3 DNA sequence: TGTGCCATCAGTGCCAGGGACACTGAAGCTTTCTTT.

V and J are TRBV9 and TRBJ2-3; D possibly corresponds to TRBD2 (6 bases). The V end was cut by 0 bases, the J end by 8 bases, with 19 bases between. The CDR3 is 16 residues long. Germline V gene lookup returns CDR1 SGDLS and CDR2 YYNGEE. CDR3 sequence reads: CASSVAGRGRTGTQYF. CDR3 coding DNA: TGTGCCAGCAGCGTAGCTGGGCGGGGACGCACTGGTACGCAGTATTTT. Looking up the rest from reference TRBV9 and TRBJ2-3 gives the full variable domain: DSGVTQTPKHLITATGQRVTLRCSPRSGDLSVYWYQQSLDQGLQFLIQYYNGEERAKGNILERFSAQQFPDLHSELNLSSLELGDSALYFCASSVAGRGRTGTQYFGPGTRLTVL.

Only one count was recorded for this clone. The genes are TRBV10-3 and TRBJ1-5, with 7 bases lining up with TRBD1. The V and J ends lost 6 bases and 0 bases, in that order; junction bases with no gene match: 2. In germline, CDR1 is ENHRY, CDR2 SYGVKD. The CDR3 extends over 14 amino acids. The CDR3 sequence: CAIRDRLSNQPQHF. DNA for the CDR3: TGTGCCATCAGGGACAGGCTTAGCAATCAGCCCCAGCATTTT.

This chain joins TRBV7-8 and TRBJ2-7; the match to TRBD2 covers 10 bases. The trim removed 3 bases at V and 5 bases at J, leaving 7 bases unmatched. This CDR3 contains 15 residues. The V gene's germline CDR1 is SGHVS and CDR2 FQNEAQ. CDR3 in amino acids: CASSFSLAGVNEQYF. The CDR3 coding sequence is TGTGCCAGCAGCTTCAGCCTAGCGGGAGTTAACGAGCAGTACTTC.

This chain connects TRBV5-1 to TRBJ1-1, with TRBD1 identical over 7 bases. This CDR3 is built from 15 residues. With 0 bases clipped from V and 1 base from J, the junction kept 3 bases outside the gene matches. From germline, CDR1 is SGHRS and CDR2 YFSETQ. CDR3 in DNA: TGCGCCAGCAGCTTGGAGACAGGGACGAACACTGAAGCTTTCTTT. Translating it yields CASSLETGTNTEAFF. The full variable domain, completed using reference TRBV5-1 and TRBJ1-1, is KAGVTQTPRYLIKTRGQQVTLSCSPISGHRSVSWYQQTPGQGLQFLFEYFSETQRNKGNFPGRFSGRQFSNSRSEMNVSTLELGDSALYLCASSLETGTNTEAFFGQGTRLTVV.

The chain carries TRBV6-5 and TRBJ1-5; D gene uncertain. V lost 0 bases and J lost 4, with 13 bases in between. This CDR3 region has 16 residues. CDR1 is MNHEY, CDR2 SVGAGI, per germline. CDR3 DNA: TGTGCCAGCAGTTACTCGCGTACGGGAGGGAATCAGCCCCAGCATTTT. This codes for CASSYSRTGGNQPQHF.